The sequence of this T cell receptor (beta chain) was determined in a study of blood T cell repertoires in COVID-19. Study as a whole: Collection of acute and convalescent COVID-19 samples took place in the United States, Italy and Spain. Sources were T cells, B-cell-depleted T cells, or PBMCs; the material itself was cDNA or gDNA.

Methods used by the authors: It was from reference gene primer amplification that nucleated cell counts were estimated. Clones were sequenced by immunoSEQ multiplex PCR, and TCRdb holds only the in-frame ones, with some missing. The V and J calls and the clone size are those of that table, but D and trimming were determined from the DNA. The sample has some 150,000 clones, about 86% seen once. The table lists this clone with a count of one. Patients of the Seattle cohort, enrolled during active infection, were followed longitudinally. The origin of this receptor is a woman in her sixties or seventies with COVID-19, enrolled during active disease. The sample was peripheral blood.

The CDR3 loop reads CASSPQYSNQPQHF. DNA of the CDR3: TGTGCCAGCTCACCACAATATAGCAATCAGCCCCAGCATTTT. J is TRBJ1-5 and V is TRBV18; D gene uncertain. Germline CDR1 is KGHSH and CDR2 is LQKENI. The length of the CDR3 is 14 residues. V was shortened by 1 base and J by 0 bases, with 4 bases between the two germline ends. Full variable domain (rest looked up from reference TRBV18 and TRBJ1-5): NAGVMQNPRHLVRRRGQEARLRCSPMKGHSHVYWYRQLPEEGLKFMVYLQKENIIDESGMPKERFSAEFPKEGPSILRIQQVVRGDSAAYFCASSPQYSNQPQHFGDGTRLSIL.